The next 4 T cell receptor beta chains were all read from a single sample in a study of blood T cells in healthy people across ages. With a J-beta primer mix and a sample-barcoded 5' primer, a second PCR ran about 7 to 12 cycles. In TCRdb, the 5' RACE reads were re-called with MiXCR into one record per CDR3 protein. Here the sample spans around 650,000 distinct CDR3 sequences, about 34% being singletons. The sample comprised blood. The receptors originated from a woman of 80 years or more in good health.

J is TRBJ2-5 and V is TRBV5-1; D gene ambiguous. Per germline, CDR1 SGHRS and CDR2 YFSETQ. The V gene lost 4 bases and the J gene lost 1 base, with 11 bases spanning the gap. This CDR3 is built from 14 residues. This chain's CDR3 is CASSPTAIQETQYF. The CDR3 DNA reads as TGCGCCAGCAGCCCCACGGCCATCCAAGAGACCCAGTACTTC. The whole variable domain, filled in from reference TRBV5-1 and TRBJ2-5, reads KAGVTQTPRYLIKTRGQQVTLSCSPISGHRSVSWYQQTPGQGLQFLFEYFSETQRNKGNFPGRFSGRQFSNSRSEMNVSTLELGDSALYLCASSPTAIQETQYFGPGTRLLVL.

This clonotype was picked up many times. A read error is possible here, since a much larger clone lies one base away. The chain employs TRBV28 and TRBJ2-1; D may match TRBD1 or TRBD2 (5 bases each). Per the germline V gene, CDR1 is MDHEN and CDR2 is SYDVKM. This CDR3 has 14 residues. Trimming removed 6 bases at V and 8 bases at J, with 17 bases between. CDR3 DNA sequence: TGTGCCAGCAGGTTGACGGGACCGATCCATGAGCAGTTCTTC. It encodes CASRLTGPIHEQFF.

This clonotype was observed at least ten times. The rearrangement uses TRBV11-2 and TRBJ1-2; 8 positions agree with TRBD1. V shed 1 base and J 8 bases; nucleotides not matched to a gene: 3. The CDR3 has 13 residues. Germline CDR1 and CDR2: SGHAT and FQNNGV. The CDR3 coding sequence is TGTGCCAGCAGCTTAGGGACAGGGTGGGGCTACACCTTC. This codes for CASSLGTGWGYTF.

The chain has TRBV11-2 and TRBJ2-4; 9 positions agree with TRBD1. Matching the DNA end better, TRBJ2-7 makes the J call doubtful. The germline V gene has CDR1 SGHAT and CDR2 FQNNGV. The CDR3 is 15 amino acids. CDR3 residues: CASSLIGTGLSEQYF. As DNA, the CDR3 is TGTGCCAGCAGCCTCATCGGGACAGGGCTCTCCGAGCAGTACTTC.